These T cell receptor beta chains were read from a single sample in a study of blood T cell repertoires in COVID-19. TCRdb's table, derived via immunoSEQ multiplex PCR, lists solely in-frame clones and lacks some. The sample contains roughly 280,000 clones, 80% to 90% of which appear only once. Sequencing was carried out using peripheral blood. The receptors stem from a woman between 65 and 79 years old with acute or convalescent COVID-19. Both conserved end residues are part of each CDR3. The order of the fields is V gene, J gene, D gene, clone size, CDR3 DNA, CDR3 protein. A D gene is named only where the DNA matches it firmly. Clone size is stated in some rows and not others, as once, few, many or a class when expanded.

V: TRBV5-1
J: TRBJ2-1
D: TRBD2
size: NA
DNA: TGCGCCAGCAGCCCAGGGACTAGCGGGCACAATGAGCAGTTCTTC
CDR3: CASSPGTSGHNEQFF

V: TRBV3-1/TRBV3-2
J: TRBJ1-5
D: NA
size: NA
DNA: TGTGCCAGCAGCCTGAGAAGCAATCAGCCCCAGCATTTT
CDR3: CASSLRSNQPQHF

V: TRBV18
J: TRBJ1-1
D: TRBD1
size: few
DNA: TGTGCCAGCTCACTCGGACAGGGGAACACTGAAGCTTTCTTT
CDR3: CASSLGQGNTEAFF

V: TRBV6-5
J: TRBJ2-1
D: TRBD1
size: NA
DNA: TGTGCCAGCCAGGGACAGAGCTCCTACAATGAGCAGTTCTTC
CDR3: CASQGQSSYNEQFF

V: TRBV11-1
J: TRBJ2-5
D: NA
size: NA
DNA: TGTGCCAGCAGCAGACAGGGACTAGGAGGGGAGACCCAGTACTTC
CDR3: CASSRQGLGGETQYF

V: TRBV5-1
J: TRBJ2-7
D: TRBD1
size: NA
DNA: TGCGCCAGCAGCTTGGCGGGACAGACGACTCGGGAGCAGTACTTC
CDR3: CASSLAGQTTREQYF

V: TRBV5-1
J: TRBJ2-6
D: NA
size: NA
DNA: TGCGCCAGCAGCTTCGAGACAAGTGATTGGTACAACTCTGGGGCCAACGTCCTGACTTTC
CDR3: CASSFETSDWYNSGANVLTF

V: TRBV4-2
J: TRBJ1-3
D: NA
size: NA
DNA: TGTGCCAGCAGCCAAGGGGGCGGCTCGAACTCTGGAAACACCATATATTTT
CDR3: CASSQGGGSNSGNTIYF

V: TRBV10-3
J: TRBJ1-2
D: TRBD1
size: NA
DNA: TGTGCCACGACCGGGACAGGGTTTAACTATGGCTACACCTTC
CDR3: CATTGTGFNYGYTF

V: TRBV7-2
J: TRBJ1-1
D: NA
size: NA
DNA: TGTGCCAGCAGCTTAAGTTTGTTGTCGGGGTTGGGATCTGAAGCTTTCTTT
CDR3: CASSLSLLSGLGSEAFF

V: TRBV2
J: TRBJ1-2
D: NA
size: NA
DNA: TGTGCCAGCAGTGTTGGGGCTAGCTATGGCTACACCTTC
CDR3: CASSVGASYGYTF

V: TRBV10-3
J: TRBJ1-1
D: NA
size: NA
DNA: TGTGCCATCAGTGCCGGGGGTTTGAACACTGAAGCTTTCTTT
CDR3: CAISAGGLNTEAFF

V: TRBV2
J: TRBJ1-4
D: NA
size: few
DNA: TGTGCCAGCAGTGAACCTCTCCTCCTTGCAACTAATGAAAAACTGTTTTTT
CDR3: CASSEPLLLATNEKLFF

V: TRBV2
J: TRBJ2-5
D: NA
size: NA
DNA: TGTGCCAGCTTATCTGGGGGCAGGGCCGAGACCCAGTACTTC
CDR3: CASLSGGRAETQYF